The sequence of this TCR beta chain was determined in a study of blood T cell repertoires in COVID-19. Study in general: Researchers got acute and convalescent COVID-19 samples from the United States, Italy and Spain. The analysed material was cDNA or gDNA that came from T cells, B-cell-depleted T cells, or PBMCs.

This CDR3 comprises 14 residues. CDR1 and CDR2 from the germline V gene are KGHSH and LQKENI. Deletions cut 0 bases from V and 5 bases from J, with 10 bases between. Method: immunoSEQ multiplex PCR; TCRdb's copy keeps in-frame clones and lacks some. The repertoire holds 150,000 to 180,000 clones, with about 73% as singletons. This chain connects TRBV18 to TRBJ2-5, with D possibly matching TRBD2 (6 bases). The sequence derives from a man of 80 years or more with acute or convalescent COVID-19. The sample taken for sequencing was peripheral blood. CDR3: CASSPPSLAETQYF. CDR3 nucleotide sequence: TGTGCCAGCTCACCACCGTCGCTAGCGGAGACCCAGTACTTC.